This T cell receptor (beta chain) was captured in a study of T cell responses to AZD1222 COVID-19 vaccine. Study findings and constraints: Sampling captured repertoires only after the peak T cell response. White British people made up most donors, females outnumbered males, and clonal diversity was possibly underestimated. Rises in breadth and depth of Spike-specific TCRs came after two AZD1222 doses. Seropositivity was recorded at baseline in only 6 or 7 AZD1222 recipients.

As regards this clone: Its specificity is unknown.

Sequencing was performed with immunoSEQ multiplex PCR; in TCRdb, only in-frame clones are kept and a portion is missing. The table has 150,000 or so clones, 85% to 95% seen once; the top ten hold 1.5% to 2%. This CDR3 comprises 15 residues. Per the germline V gene, CDR1 is LNHDA and CDR2 is SQIVND (reference sequence). V was clipped by 7 bases and J by 1 base; unmatched bases: 6. Sequences were derived from peripheral blood, sampled on day 0 of AZD1222 vaccination. The clonotype originates from an adult in good health. This chain links TRBV19 with TRBJ1-2; 10 bases are shared with TRBD1. CDR3: CASTGDRGLNYGYTF. For the CDR3, the DNA is TGTGCCAGTACCGGGGACAGGGGACTTAACTATGGCTACACCTTC.